These 8 T cell receptor beta chains were sequenced from one sample in a study of cytomegalovirus exposure and HLA in healthy donors. Primers: 60 Vbeta forward and 13 Jbeta reverse. The method was immunoSEQ multiplex PCR; TCRdb's version includes in-frame clones alone and lacks a portion of them. In the table there are 240,000 or so clones, around 80% of which are singletons. The source material was PBMCs. These receptors came from a woman in her thirties or forties in good health and CMV-seropositive.

V gene TRBV28 combines with J gene TRBJ1-5; possibly TRBD1 for D (6 bases). This CDR3 spans 15 amino acids. CDR1 is MDHEN, CDR2 SYDVKM, per germline. V was shortened by 6 bases and J by 3 bases, with 15 bases between the two germline ends. CDR3 bases: TGTGCCAGCAGCTCTACGGGGGGGCACAATCAGCCCCAGCATTTT. This translates into CASSSTGGHNQPQHF.

This clone was seen once. The rearrangement uses TRBV4-2 and TRBJ1-1, with TRBD1 matching 7 bases. Germline V lookup: CDR1 LGHNA, CDR2 YNFKEQ. Trimming cost V 4 bases and J 4 bases; bases outside gene matches: 15. The length of the CDR3 is 17 residues. In DNA form, the CDR3 reads TGTGCCAGCAGCCGACTAAGGACAGGCCGGGCGGGCACTGAAGCTTTCTTT. It codes for CASSRLRTGRAGTEAFF.

V gene TRBV30 combines with J gene TRBJ1-5; a weak D match, TRBD1 (6 bases). CDR3 length equals 13 residues. CDR1 and CDR2 (germline): GTSNPN, SVGIG (reference sequence). V dropped 1 base and J dropped 5 bases, with 9 bases sitting between them. The CDR3 nucleotides read TGTGCCTGGAGTGCAGGGGACGATCAGCCCCAGCATTTT. It yields the protein CAWSAGDDQPQHF.

The V and J genes are TRBV2 and TRBJ2-7; D is ambiguous. The CDR3 consists of 12 residues. Trimming took off 1 base at V and 4 bases at J, with 5 bases between the two ends. Germline V gene lookup returns CDR1 SNHLY and CDR2 FYNNEI. The CDR3 nucleotides are TGTGCCAGCAGTGAAGGAGTATACGAGCAGTACTTC. This encodes CASSEGVYEQYF.

This clone was detected only a few times. The chain employs TRBV6-1 and TRBJ1-1, with 8 bases that match TRBD1. CDR1 is MNHNS and CDR2 is SASEGT in the germline V gene. The CDR3 extends over 14 amino acids. The ends lost 6 bases at V and 1 base at J; junction bases unmatched: 4. CDR3 in amino acids: CASRTGQENTEAFF. In nucleotides, the CDR3 is TGTGCCAGCAGAACGGGACAGGAGAACACTGAAGCTTTCTTT.

The genes are TRBV27 and TRBJ1-5; TRBD1 aligns across 9 bases. J was trimmed by 6 bases and V by 3 bases; bases with no gene match: 3. Germline CDR1 is MNHEY and CDR2 is SMNVEV (reference sequence). The CDR3 length is 14 residues. The DNA for the CDR3 is TGTGCCAGCAGTTTGGGACAGGGCCTTCAGCCCCAGCATTTT. It encodes CASSLGQGLQPQHF.

The chain is built from TRBV18 and TRBJ1-5; 7 bases match TRBD1. The CDR3 length is 14 residues. CDR1 is KGHSH and CDR2 is LQKENI in the germline V gene. After removal of 5 bases from V and 4 bases from J, the junction contained 5 bases not matched to a gene. The CDR3 loop reads CASSSQGWNQPQHF. The DNA for the CDR3 is TGTGCCAGCTCATCACAGGGGTGGAATCAGCCCCAGCATTTT.

The chain links TRBV9 to TRBJ2-2; possible D gene TRBD1, 6 bases. The V gene's germline CDR1 is SGDLS and CDR2 YYNGEE. The CDR3 has 15 amino acids. V lost 4 bases to trimming and J lost 4 bases, with 14 bases between them. CDR3 loop: CASSPKAQGTGELFF. The CDR3 nucleotides are TGTGCCAGCAGCCCCAAAGCACAGGGCACCGGGGAGCTGTTTTTT. Using reference TRBV9 and TRBJ2-2 for the parts outside the CDR3, the full variable domain is DSGVTQTPKHLITATGQRVTLRCSPRSGDLSVYWYQQSLDQGLQFLIQYYNGEERAKGNILERFSAQQFPDLHSELNLSSLELGDSALYFCASSPKAQGTGELFFGEGSRLTVL.